This T cell receptor (beta chain) is drawn from a study of blood T cell repertoires in COVID-19 (dated by TCRdb to about 2020). For context, the study as a whole: Samples covering the acute and convalescent phases of COVID-19 were provided by collaborators in the United States, Italy and Spain. Deeply sampled blood TCRbeta repertoires from subjects exposed to, actively infected with, or recovered from COVID-19 were included in the dataset. Nearly every sample came with metadata listing a de-identified subject ID, COVID-19 status, age in years and sex. Samples were obtained from the ongoing ImmuneRACE study (first 160 participants) and from 950 to 1,500 subjects provided by 6 global collaborators. The repertoires were made available in a free public database intended to serve as a resource for research on the immune response to SARS-CoV-2. The material from the prospective study consisted of cDNA or gDNA derived from T cells, B-cell-depleted T cells, or PBMCs. HLA class I and class II types, where available, came from metadata supplied by the sample provider rather than from assay-based typing. Summary of the overall study and its limitations: The amount of clinical and demographic metadata varied by source and participant and was provided uncurated.

With respect to this clone: Its antigen specificity is not known. Per-base quality was not reported, and no clone a single base away is much larger than it.

One collaborating source in Seattle enrolled patients during active infection and followed them longitudinally through the course of disease. The collaborating institutions used their own protocols to collect whole blood in K2EDTA tubes. For TCRbeta analysis, collaborators shipped samples as frozen whole blood, isolated PBMCs, or DNA extracted from either of those sample types. TCRbeta CDR3 regions were amplified from genomic DNA using the immunoSEQ Assay, a bias-controlled multiplex PCR. On the authors' methods: The number of nucleated cells in each sample was estimated by amplification of reference gene primers within the assay. To quantify the absolute abundance of each unique TCRbeta CDR3 rearrangement, sequence reads were collapsed and filtered. Productive Simpson clonality was computed per sample as the square root of Simpson's diversity index over productive rearrangements. This is the immuneACCESS table as TCRdb keeps it, with only in-frame sequences that have V and J called. A part of the clones is gone; compared with another copy, unresolved V genes explain less than half, and the rest is unexplained. V and J calls and clone size are those listed in that table; D and trimming were worked out from the DNA. The sample contains over 150,000 clones, approximately 87% of them found a single time. The leading ten clones occupy around an eighth of the sample.

The cysteine opens and the phenylalanine closes a CDR3 of 14 amino acids. CDR3 DNA is the only sequence kept; it has 42 bases, read in frame from the first base. According to the germline V gene, CDR1 reads SNHLY and CDR2 reads FYNNEI. Between the V and J ends, shortened by 7 bases and 0 bases respectively, the junction contains 10 bases. Recombination connected TRBV2 to TRBJ1-3; the D gene lacks a confident call. Sequenced material: peripheral blood. The source is a woman in her sixties or seventies with COVID-19, enrolled during active disease. In nucleotide form, the sequence is TGTGCCAGCAAAGGCCAGGTCTCTGGAAACACCATATATTTT. Its amino acids are CASKGQVSGNTIYF.